This record covers a single T cell receptor beta chain. Its antigen is unknown. The CDR3 is made up of 16 amino acids. V shed 5 bases and J shed 0 bases, with 16 bases lying between them. Germline V gives CDR1 SGHNT, CDR2 YENEEA. These data originate in a study of T-cell memory formation after mild COVID-19. General observations from the study: While clones contracting from day 15 to 85 were balanced between CD4 and CD8, later expanders leaned CD4+.

Via MiXCR, TCRdb re-called the 5' RACE reads, giving one row per CDR3 protein. The sample consists of 500,000 to 600,000 distinct CDR3 sequences, more than 15% of them appearing once. The chain joins TRBV11-3 to TRBJ1-1; perhaps TRBD1 as D (5 bases). The sample was PBMCs or a T cell subset sorted from them (not recorded which). The clonotype originates from an adult woman who had mild COVID-19 (a few samples of this study predate the infection). Cell type and time point are not known. CDR3 loop: CASSRSGLGMNTEAFF. DNA for the CDR3: TGTGCCAGCAGCAGATCAGGGTTAGGCATGAACACTGAAGCTTTCTTT.